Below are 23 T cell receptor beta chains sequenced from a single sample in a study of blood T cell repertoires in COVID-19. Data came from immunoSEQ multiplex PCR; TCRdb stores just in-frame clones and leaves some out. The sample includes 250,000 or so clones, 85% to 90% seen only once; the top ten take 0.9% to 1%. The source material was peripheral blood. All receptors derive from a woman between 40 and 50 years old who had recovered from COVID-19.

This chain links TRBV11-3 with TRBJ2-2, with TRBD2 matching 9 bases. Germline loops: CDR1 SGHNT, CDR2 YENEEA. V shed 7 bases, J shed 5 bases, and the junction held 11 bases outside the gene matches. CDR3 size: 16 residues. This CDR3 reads CASTDSGSPGTGELFF. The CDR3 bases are TGTGCCAGCACCGATAGCGGGAGTCCCGGGACCGGGGAGCTGTTTTTT.

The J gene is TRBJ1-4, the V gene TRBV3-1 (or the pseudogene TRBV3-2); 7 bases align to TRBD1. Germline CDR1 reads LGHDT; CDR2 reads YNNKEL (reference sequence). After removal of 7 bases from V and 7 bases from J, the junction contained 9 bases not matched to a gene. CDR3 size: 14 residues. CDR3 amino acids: CASTPDRVFEKLFF. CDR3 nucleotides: TGTGCCAGCACCCCAGACAGGGTCTTTGAAAAACTGTTTTTT.

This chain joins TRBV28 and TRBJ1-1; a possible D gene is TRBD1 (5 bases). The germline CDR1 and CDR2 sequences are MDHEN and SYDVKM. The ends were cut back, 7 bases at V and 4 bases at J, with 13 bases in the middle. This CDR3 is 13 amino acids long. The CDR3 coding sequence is TGTGCCAGCACGGGGGACCGCCGCACTGAAGCTTTCTTT. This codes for CASTGDRRTEAFF. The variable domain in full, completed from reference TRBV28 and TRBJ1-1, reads DVKVTQSSRYLVKRTGEKVFLECVQDMDHENMFWYRQDPGLGLRLIYFSYDVKMKEKGDIPEGYSVSREKKERFSLILESASTNQTSMYLCASTGDRRTEAFFGQGTRLTVV.

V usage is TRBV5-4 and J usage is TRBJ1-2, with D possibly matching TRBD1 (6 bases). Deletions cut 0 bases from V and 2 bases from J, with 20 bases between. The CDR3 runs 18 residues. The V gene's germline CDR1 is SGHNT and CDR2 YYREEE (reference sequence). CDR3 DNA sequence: TGTGCCAGCAGCTTGGCCTGGGAGGGGGTAGGGGGGAACTATGGCTACACCTTC. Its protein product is CASSLAWEGVGGNYGYTF. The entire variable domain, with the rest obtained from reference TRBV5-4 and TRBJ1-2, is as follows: ETGVTQSPTHLIKTRGQQVTLRCSSQSGHNTVSWYQQALGQGPQFIFQYYREEENGRGNFPPRFSGLQFPNYSSELNVNALELDDSALYLCASSLAWEGVGGNYGYTFGSGTRLTVV.

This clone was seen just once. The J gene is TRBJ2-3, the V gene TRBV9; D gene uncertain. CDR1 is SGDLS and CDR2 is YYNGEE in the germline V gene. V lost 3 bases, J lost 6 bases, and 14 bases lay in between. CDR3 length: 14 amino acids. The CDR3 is CASSAPFAADTQYF. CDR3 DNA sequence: TGTGCCAGCAGCGCACCCTTTGCCGCGGATACGCAGTATTTT.

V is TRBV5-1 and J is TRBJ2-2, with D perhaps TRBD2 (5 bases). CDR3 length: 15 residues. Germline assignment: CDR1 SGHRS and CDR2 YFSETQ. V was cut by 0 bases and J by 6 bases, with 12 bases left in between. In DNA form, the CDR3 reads TGCGCCAGCAGCTTGGCTCTAGCTGGGGCCGGGGAGCTGTTTTTT. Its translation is CASSLALAGAGELFF.

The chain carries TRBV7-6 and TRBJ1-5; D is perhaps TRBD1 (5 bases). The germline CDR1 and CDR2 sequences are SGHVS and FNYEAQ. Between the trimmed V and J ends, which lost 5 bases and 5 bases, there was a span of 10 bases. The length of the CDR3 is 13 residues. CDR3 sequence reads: CASSERGDQPQHF. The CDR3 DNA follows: TGTGCCAGCAGCGAACGGGGGGATCAGCCCCAGCATTTT.

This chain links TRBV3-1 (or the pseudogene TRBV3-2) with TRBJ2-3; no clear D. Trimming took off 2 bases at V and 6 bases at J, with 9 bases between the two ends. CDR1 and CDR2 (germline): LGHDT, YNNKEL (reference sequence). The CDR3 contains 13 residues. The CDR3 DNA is TGTGCCAGCAGCCAAAGACCCAGGGATACGCAGTATTTT. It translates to CASSQRPRDTQYF.

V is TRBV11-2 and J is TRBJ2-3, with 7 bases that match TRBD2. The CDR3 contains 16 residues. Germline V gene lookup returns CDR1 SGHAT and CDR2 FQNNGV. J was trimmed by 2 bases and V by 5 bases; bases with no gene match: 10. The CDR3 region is CASSAITGTTTDTQYF. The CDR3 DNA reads TGTGCCAGCAGCGCAATCACCGGGACTACCACAGATACGCAGTATTTT.

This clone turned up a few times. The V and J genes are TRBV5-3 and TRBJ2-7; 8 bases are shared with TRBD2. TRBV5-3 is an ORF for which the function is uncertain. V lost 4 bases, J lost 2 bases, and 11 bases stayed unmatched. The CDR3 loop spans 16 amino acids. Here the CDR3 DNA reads TGTGCCAGAAGCGCCATTGCAGCGGGAGCCGCCTACGAGCAGTACGTC. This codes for CARSAIAAGAAYEQYV.

DNA for the CDR3: TGTGCCAGCAATCCACAGGTCATCTCCTACGAGCAGTACTTC. Translation: CASNPQVISYEQYF. The chain couples TRBV6-5 to TRBJ2-7, with a weak D call TRBD1 (5 bases). The CDR3 runs to 14 residues. V gave up 7 bases and J gave up 0 bases, with 13 bases separating them. Germline V lookup: CDR1 MNHEY, CDR2 SVGAGI.

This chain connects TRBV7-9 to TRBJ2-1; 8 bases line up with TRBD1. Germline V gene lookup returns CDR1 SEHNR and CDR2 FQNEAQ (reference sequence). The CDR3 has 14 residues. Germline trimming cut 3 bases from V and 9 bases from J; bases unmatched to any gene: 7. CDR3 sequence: CASSLGRGQGEQFF. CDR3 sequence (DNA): TGTGCCAGCAGCTTGGGCAGGGGGCAGGGTGAGCAGTTCTTC.

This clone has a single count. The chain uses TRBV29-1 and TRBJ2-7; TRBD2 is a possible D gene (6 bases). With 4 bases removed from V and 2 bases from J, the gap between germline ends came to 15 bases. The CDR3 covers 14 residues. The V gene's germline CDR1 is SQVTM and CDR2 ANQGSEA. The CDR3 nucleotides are TGCAGCGTTGGGTCGGCAGGGAGGCCCTACGAGCAGTACTTC. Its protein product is CSVGSAGRPYEQYF.

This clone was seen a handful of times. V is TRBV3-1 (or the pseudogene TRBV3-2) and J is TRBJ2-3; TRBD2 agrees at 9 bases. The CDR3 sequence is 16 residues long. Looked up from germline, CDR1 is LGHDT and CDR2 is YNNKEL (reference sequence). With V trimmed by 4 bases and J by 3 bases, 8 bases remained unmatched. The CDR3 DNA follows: TGTGCCAGCAGCCCTGGGAGCGGGAGGTGGACAGATACGCAGTATTTT. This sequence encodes CASSPGSGRWTDTQYF.

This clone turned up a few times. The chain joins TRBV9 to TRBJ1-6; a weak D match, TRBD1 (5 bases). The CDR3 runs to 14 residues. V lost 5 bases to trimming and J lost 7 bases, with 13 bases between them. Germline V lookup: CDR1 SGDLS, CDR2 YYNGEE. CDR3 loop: CASRAGWQNSPLHF. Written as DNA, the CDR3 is TGTGCCAGCAGGGCAGGGTGGCAAAATTCACCCCTCCACTTT.

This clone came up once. This chain's CDR3 is CASMRGTDTQYF. CDR3 sequence (DNA): TGTGCCAGCATGCGGGGGACAGATACGCAGTATTTT. The V gene is TRBV2, the J gene TRBJ2-3, with TRBD2 identical over 7 bases. Looked up from germline, CDR1 is SNHLY and CDR2 is FYNNEI. After removal of 7 bases from V and 3 bases from J, the junction contained 1 base not matched to a gene. This CDR3 is 12 amino acids long.

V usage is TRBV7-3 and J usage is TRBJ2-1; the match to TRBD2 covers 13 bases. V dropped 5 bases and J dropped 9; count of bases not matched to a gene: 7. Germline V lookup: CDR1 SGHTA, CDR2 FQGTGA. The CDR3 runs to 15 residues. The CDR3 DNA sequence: TGTGCCAGCAGCACACGGACTAGCGGGAGTGCTGAGCAGTTCTTC. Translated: CASSTRTSGSAEQFF.

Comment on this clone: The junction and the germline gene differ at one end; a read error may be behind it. This chain's CDR3 is CASNPAVF. CDR3 bases: TGTGCCAGCAACCCGGCGGTCTTC. The gene calls are TRBV12-3 or TRBV12-4 and TRBJ2-1; D unresolved. The CDR3 totals 8 residues.

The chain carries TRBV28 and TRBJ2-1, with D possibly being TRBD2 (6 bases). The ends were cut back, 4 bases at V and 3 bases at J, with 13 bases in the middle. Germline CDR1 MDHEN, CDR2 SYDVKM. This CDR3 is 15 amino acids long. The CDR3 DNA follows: TGTGCCAGCAGTTCCCCTGGGGGGAACTACAATGAGCAGTTCTTC. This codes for CASSSPGGNYNEQFF.

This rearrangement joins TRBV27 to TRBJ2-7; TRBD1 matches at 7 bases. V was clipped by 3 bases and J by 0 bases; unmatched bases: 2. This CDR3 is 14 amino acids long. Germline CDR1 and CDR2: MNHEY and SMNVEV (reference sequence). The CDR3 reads CASSFGDSSYEQYF. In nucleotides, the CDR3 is TGTGCCAGCAGTTTTGGGGACAGCTCCTACGAGCAGTACTTC.

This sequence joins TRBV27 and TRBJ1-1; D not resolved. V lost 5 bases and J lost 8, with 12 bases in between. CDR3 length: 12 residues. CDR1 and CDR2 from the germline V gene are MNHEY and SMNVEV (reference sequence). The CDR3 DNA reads TGTGCCAGCAGTGAGGGCCCCTACGAAGCTTTCTTT. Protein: CASSEGPYEAFF.

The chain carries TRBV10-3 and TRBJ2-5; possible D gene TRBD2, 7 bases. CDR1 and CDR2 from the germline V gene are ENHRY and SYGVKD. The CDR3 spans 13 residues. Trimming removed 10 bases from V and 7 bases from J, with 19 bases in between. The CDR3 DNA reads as TGTGCCACCGTGGGGGGGGCGCGGGTGACCCAGTACTTC. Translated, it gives CATVGGARVTQYF.

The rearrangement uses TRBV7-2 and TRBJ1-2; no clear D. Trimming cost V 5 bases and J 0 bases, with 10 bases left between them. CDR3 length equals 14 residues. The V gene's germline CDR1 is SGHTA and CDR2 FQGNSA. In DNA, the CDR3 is TGTGCCAGCAGCCCCAGTCGTTCTAACTATGGCTACACCTTC. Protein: CASSPSRSNYGYTF.